The clone carrying this T cell receptor beta chain was counted between two and nine times. Its specificity is unknown. This entry belongs to a study of blood T cells in healthy people across ages. Overall study: With template switching, about one barcoded beta molecule was captured per two T cells.

The use of a sample-barcoded 5' primer and a J-beta primer mix characterized a second PCR of about 7 to 12 cycles. In TCRdb, the 5' RACE reads were re-called with MiXCR into one record per CDR3 protein. Of fewer than 700,000 distinct CDR3 sequences in the sample, approximately 40% were seen once. Donors ranged from about 6 to 90 years old and were healthy Caucasians in Russia. Regarding the study as a whole: It was not known whether donors were CMV positive (a possible confounder of expanded clonotype changes).

Germline V gene sequence: CDR1 MGHDK, CDR2 SYGVNS. The CDR3 contains 15 residues. V was pared by 4 bases and J by 1 base, with 12 bases between. Sequenced input: blood. The clonotype originates from an older man in good health. The chain carries TRBV25-1 and TRBJ2-3, with a weak D call TRBD2 (5 bases). The CDR3 nucleotides are TGTGCCAGCAGTGGGGCGGGTAGAGGCACAGATACGCAGTATTTT. Its translation is CASSGAGRGTDTQYF.